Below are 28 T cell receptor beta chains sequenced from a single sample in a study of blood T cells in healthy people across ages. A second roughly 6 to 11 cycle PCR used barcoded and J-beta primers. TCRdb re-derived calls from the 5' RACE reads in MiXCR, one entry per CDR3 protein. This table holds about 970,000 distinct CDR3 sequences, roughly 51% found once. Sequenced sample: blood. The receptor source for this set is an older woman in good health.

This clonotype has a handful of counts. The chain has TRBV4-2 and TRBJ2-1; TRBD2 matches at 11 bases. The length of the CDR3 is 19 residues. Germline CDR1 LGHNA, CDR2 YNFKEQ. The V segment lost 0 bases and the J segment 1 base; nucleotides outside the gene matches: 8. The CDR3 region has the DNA TGTGCCAGCAGCCAAGATTTAGGAGTAGCGGGGGGGTCCTACAATGAGCAGTTCTTC. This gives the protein CASSQDLGVAGGSYNEQFF.

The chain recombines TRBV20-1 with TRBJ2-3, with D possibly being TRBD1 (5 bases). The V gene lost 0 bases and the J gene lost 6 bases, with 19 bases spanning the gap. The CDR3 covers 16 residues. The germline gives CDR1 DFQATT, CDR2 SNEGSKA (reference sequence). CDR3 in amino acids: CSARDAAQAAWDTQYF. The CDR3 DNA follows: TGCAGTGCTAGAGACGCTGCACAGGCGGCGTGGGATACGCAGTATTTT.

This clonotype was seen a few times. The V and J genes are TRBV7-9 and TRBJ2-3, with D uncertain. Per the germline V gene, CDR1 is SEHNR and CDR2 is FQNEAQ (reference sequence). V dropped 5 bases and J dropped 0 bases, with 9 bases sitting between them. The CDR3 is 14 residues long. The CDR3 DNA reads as TGTGCCAGCAGCGAGACGGCAAGCACAGATACGCAGTATTTT. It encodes CASSETASTDTQYF.

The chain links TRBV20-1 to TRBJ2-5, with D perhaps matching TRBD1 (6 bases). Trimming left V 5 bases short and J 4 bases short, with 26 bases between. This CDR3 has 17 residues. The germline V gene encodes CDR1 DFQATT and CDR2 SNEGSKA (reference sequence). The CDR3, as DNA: TGCAGTGCTGCCCCGGACAGAGCCCCACATCGCCGAGAGACCCAGTACTTC. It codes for CSAAPDRAPHRRETQYF.

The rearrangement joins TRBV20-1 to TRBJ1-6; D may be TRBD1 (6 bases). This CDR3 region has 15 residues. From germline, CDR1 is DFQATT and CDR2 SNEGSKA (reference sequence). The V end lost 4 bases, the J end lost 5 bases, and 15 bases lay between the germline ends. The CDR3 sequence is CSANKGGLDNSPLHF. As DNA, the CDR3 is TGCAGTGCTAACAAGGGGGGGCTAGATAATTCACCCCTCCACTTT.

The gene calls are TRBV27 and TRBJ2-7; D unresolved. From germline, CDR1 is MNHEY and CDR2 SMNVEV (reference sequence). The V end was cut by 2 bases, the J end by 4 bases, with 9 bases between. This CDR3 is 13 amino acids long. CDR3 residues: CASSLSVNYEQYF. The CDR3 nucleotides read TGTGCCAGCAGTTTAAGTGTTAATTACGAGCAGTACTTC.

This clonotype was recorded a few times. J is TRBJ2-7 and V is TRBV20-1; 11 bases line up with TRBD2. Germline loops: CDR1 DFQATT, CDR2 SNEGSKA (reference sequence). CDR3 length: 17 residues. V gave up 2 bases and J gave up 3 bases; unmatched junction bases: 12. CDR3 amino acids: CSARSTSGRFPLYEQYF. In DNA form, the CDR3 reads TGCAGTGCTAGAAGTACTAGCGGGAGATTCCCCCTCTACGAGCAGTACTTC.

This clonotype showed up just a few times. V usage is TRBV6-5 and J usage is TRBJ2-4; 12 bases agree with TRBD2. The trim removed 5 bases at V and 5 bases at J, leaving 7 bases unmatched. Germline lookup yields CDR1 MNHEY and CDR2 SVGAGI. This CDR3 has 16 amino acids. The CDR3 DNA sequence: TGTGCCAGCAGTACCTCTAGCGGGAGGGATCAAAACATTCAGTACTTC. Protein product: CASSTSSGRDQNIQYF.

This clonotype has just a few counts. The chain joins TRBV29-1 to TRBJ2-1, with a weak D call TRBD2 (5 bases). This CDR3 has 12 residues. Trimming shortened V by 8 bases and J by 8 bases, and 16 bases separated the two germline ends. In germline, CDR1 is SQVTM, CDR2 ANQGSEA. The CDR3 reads CSFGVGRYEQFF. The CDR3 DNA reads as TGCAGCTTCGGGGTAGGGAGATATGAGCAGTTCTTC.

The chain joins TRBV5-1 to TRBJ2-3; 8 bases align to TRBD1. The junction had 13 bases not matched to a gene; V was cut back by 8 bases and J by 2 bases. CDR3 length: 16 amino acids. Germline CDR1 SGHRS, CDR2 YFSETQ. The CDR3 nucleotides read TGCGCCAGTATCCCCCGGGGGACAGGATTCACAGATACGCAGTATTTT. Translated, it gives CASIPRGTGFTDTQYF.

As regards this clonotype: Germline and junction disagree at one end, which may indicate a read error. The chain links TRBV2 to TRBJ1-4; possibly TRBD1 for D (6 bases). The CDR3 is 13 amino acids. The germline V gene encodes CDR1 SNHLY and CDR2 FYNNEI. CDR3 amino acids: CAISTWTDEKLFF. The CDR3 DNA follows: TGTGCCATCAGTACCTGGACAGATGAAAAACTGTTTTTT.

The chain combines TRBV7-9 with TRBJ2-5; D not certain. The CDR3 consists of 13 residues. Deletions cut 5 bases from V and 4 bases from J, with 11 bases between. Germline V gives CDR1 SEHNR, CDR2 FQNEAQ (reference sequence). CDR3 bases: TGTGCCAGCAGCAACGAGGTGGGAGAGACCCAGTACTTC. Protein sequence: CASSNEVGETQYF.

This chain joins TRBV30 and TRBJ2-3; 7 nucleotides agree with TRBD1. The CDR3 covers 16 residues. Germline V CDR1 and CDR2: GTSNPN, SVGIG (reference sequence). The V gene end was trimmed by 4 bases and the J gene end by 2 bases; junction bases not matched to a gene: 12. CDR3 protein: CAWTPGTATFTDTQYF. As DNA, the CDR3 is TGTGCCTGGACTCCCGGGACAGCCACATTCACAGATACGCAGTATTTT. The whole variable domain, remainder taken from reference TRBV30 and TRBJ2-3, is SQTIHQWPATLVQPVGSPLSLECTVEGTSNPNLYWYRQAAGRGLQLLFYSVGIGQISSEVPQNLSASRPQDRQFILSSKKLLLSDSGFYLCAWTPGTATFTDTQYFGPGTRLTVL.

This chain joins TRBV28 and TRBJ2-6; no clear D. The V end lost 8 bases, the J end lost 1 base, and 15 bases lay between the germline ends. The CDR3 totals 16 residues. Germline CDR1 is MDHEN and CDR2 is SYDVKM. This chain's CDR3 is CASGSPSISGANVLTF. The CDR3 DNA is TGTGCCAGCGGGTCCCCCAGTATATCTGGGGCCAACGTCCTGACTTTC.

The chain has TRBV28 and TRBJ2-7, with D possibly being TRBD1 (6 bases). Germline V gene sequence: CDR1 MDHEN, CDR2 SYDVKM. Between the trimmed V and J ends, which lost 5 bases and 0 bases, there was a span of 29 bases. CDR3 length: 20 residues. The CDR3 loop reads CASSPRRDRIPLSSSYEQYF. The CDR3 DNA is TGTGCCAGCAGTCCACGCCGAGACAGGATTCCTTTATCTAGCTCCTACGAGCAGTACTTC.

The CDR3 sequence is CASSQNRDYEQYF. In DNA, the CDR3 is TGTGCCAGCAGCCAGAACCGGGACTACGAGCAGTACTTC. The chain is built from TRBV14 and TRBJ2-5; possibly TRBD2 for D (5 bases). The J call is uncertain, as TRBJ2-7 better fits the DNA end. Germline V gives CDR1 SGHDN, CDR2 FVKESK. The CDR3 length is 13 residues.

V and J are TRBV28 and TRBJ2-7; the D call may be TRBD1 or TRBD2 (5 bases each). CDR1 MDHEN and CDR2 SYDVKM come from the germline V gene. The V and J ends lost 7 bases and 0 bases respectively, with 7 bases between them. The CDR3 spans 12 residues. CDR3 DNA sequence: TGTGCCAGCAATGGGGGCTCCTACGAGCAGTACTTC. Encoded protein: CASNGGSYEQYF. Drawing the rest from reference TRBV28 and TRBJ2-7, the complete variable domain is DVKVTQSSRYLVKRTGEKVFLECVQDMDHENMFWYRQDPGLGLRLIYFSYDVKMKEKGDIPEGYSVSREKKERFSLILESASTNQTSMYLCASNGGSYEQYFGPGTRLTVT.

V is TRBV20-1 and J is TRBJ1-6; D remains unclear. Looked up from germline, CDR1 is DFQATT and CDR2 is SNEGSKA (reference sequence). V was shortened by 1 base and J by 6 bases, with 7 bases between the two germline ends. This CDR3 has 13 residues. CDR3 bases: TGCAGTGCTAGAGGAGACACTAATTCACCCCTCCACTTT. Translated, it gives CSARGDTNSPLHF.

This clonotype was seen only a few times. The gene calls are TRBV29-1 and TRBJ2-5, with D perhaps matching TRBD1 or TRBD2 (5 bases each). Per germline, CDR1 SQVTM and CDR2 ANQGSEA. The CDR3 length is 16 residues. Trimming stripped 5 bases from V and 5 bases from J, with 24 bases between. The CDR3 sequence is CSVSLRGSRLGETQYF. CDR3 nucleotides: TGCAGCGTTTCTCTCCGGGGCAGCCGTCTCGGGGAGACCCAGTACTTC. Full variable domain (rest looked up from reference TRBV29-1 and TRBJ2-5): SAVISQKPSRDICQRGTSLTIQCQVDSQVTMMFWYRQQPGQSLTLIATANQGSEATYESGFVIDKFPISRPNLTFSTLTVSNMSPEDSSIYLCSVSLRGSRLGETQYFGPGTRLLVL.

The CDR3 nucleotides are TGTGCCAGCAGCTCACCTCAGGGAGGAGGTGGGAACACTGAAGCTTTCTTT. Its translation is CASSSPQGGGGNTEAFF. The rearrangement uses TRBV7-9 and TRBJ1-1; weak D call: TRBD1 (5 bases). Per the germline V gene, CDR1 is SEHNR and CDR2 is FQNEAQ (reference sequence). V was pared by 4 bases and J by 1 base, with 19 bases between. This CDR3 is 17 amino acids long.

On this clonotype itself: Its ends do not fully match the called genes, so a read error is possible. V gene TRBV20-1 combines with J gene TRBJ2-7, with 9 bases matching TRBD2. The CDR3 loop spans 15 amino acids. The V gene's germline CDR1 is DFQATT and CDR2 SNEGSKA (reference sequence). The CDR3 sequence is CSADLNSGSSYGQYF. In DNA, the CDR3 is TGCAGTGCTGACCTCAATAGCGGGAGCTCCTACGGGCAGTACTTC.

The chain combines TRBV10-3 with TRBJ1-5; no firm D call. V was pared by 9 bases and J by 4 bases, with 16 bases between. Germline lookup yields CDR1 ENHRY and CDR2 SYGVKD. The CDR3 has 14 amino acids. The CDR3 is CAIRSGVGNQPQHF. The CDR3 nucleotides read TGTGCCATTAGGTCCGGGGTAGGAAATCAGCCCCAGCATTTT.

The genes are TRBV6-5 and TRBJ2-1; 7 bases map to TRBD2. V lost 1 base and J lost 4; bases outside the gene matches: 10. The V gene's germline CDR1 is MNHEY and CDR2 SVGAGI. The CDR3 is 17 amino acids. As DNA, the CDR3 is TGTGCCAGCAGTTACTTCACCGGGACTACCTTTTACAATGAGCAGTTCTTC. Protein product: CASSYFTGTTFYNEQFF.

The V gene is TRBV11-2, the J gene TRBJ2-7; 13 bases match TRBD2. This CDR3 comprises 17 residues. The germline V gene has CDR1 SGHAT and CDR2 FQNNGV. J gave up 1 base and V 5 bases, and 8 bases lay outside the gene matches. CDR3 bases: TGTGCCAGCAGCCGACTAGCGGGAGGACATAGGTCCTACGAGCAGTACTTC. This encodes CASSRLAGGHRSYEQYF.

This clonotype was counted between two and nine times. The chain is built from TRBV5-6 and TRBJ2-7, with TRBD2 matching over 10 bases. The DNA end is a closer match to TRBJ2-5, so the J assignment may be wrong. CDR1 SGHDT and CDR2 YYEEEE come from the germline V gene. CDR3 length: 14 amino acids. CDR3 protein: CASSFSGRWETQYF. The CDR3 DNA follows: TGTGCCAGCAGCTTTAGCGGGAGGTGGGAGACCCAGTACTTC.

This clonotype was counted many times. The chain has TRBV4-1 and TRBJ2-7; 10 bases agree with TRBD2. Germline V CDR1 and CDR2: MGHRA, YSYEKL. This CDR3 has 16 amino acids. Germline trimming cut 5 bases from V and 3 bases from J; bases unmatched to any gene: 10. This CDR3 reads CASSAFSSGSGYEQYF. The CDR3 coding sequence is TGCGCCAGCAGCGCCTTCTCTAGCGGGAGTGGCTACGAGCAGTACTTC.

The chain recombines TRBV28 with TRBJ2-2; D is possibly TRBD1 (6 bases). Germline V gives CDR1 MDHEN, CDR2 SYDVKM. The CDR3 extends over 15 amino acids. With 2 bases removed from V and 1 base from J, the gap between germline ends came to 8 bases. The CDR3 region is CASSLPGQNTGELFF. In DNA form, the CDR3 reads TGTGCCAGCAGTTTACCGGGACAGAACACCGGGGAGCTGTTTTTT.

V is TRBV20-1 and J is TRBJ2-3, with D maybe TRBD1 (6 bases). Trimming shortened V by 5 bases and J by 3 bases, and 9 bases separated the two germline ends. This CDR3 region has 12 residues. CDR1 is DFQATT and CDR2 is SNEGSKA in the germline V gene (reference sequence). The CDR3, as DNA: TGCAGTGCTCCCAGGGGAACAGATACGCAGTATTTT. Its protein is CSAPRGTDTQYF.